This T cell receptor (beta chain) was obtained from a study of spatial heterogeneity in lung cancer. Study in general: The mean occurrence of each unique TCR and UMI combination in raw reads exceeded eight.

This clonotype occurred many times. This sample's time point: sample taken at primary tumor resection. Untreated early-stage non-small cell lung cancer patients, some 70 in total, were the donors. From tumor, nontumor lung or frozen PBMC, whole RNA was taken unsorted for sequencing. TCRdb called the 5' RACE reads again in MiXCR, with one record for every CDR3 protein. The sample includes fewer than 45,000 distinct CDR3 sequences, approximately 6.3% seen only once; the top ten take about 40%. V was clipped by 3 bases and J by 3 bases; unmatched bases: 3. CDR3 size: 14 residues. Germline assignment: CDR1 LGHDT and CDR2 YNNKEL (reference sequence).

The chain recombines TRBV3-1 with TRBJ2-7, with TRBD1 matching over 9 bases. The TCR was taken from a female donor with early-stage non-small cell lung cancer. The sample in question was PBMCs, obtained at surgery. The CDR3 DNA reads as TGTGCCAGCAGCCAGAGACAGGGGGACTACGAGCAGTACTTC. Encoded protein: CASSQRQGDYEQYF.